Described below is a single T cell receptor (beta chain) sequence and its context. Its cognate antigen is unknown. The sample's time point: persistent/refractory GD, antithyroid drugs over 5 years with positive TRAb. PBMCs provided the RNA from which the TCR library was made. Building of the TCR beta libraries involved iRepertoire HTBI primers and Arm-PCR of CDR3 regions. TCRdb passed the multiplex PCR reads through MiXCR, listing each CDR3 protein once. The sample holds about 460,000 distinct CDR3 sequences; under 25% are singletons and the top ten take roughly 13%. This CDR3 spans 12 amino acids. From germline, CDR1 is MNHEY and CDR2 SMNVEV (reference sequence). Deletions cut 5 bases from V and 6 bases from J, with 7 bases between. This entry is derived from a study of regulatory T cells in long-lasting Graves disease. Study results and caveats: Newly diagnosed Graves' patients had higher TCR diversity than persistent ones.

The sequencing here drew on peripheral blood mononuclear cells (PBMCs), taken when the disease was refractory, from a patient treated with antithyroid drugs. The origin of this receptor is a female donor with Graves disease. The J gene is TRBJ2-2, the V gene TRBV27; D is unclear. The CDR3 loop is CASSASSGELFF. CDR3 sequence (DNA): TGTGCCAGCAGTGCATCCTCCGGGGAGCTGTTTTTT.